Each of the 5 T cell receptor beta chains below was sequenced from the same sample in a study of T cells in Graves' hyperthyroidism and ophthalmopathy. Amplification of TCR beta CDR3 regions was performed using RNA transcripts as template. Researchers ran a first-round RT-PCR on the TCR CDR3 using the HTBI primer set. TCRdb passed the multiplex PCR reads through MiXCR, listing each CDR3 protein once. The table includes over 700,000 distinct CDR3 sequences, 38% detected once. The material sequenced was blood. The receptor source for this set is a man aged 18 to 30 with Graves' hyperthyroidism.

This clonotype appeared many times. The chain uses TRBV25-1 and TRBJ2-5, with D perhaps TRBD2 (6 bases). CDR3 size: 16 residues. The germline V gene encodes CDR1 MGHDK and CDR2 SYGVNS. V was pared by 6 bases and J by 3 bases, with 20 bases between. The DNA of the CDR3 is TGTGCCAGCAGCACCCCTCCGGGGGTAGCGGAAGAGACCCAGTACTTC. Amino acids: CASSTPPGVAEETQYF.

This clonotype has a count of ten or more. The chain couples TRBV7-9 to TRBJ1-2; 7 nucleotides line up with TRBD1. CDR3 length equals 14 residues. With 5 bases clipped from V and 0 bases from J, the junction kept 3 bases outside the gene matches. Germline V gives CDR1 SEHNR, CDR2 FQNEAQ (reference sequence). The CDR3 protein is CASSRDSSNYGYTF. In DNA form, the CDR3 reads TGTGCCAGCAGCCGGGACAGTTCTAACTATGGCTACACCTTC.

This clonotype was recorded many times. In nucleotides, the CDR3 is TGTGCCACCCAGAAGAACACTGAAGCTTTCTTT. Protein: CATQKNTEAFF. V and J are TRBV15 and TRBJ1-1; D not resolved. The CDR3 spans 11 residues. The germline V gene encodes CDR1 LNHNV and CDR2 YYDKDF (reference sequence). Trimming took 8 bases from V and 1 from J, leaving 5 bases between them.

V gene TRBV7-8 combines with J gene TRBJ1-5, with no clear D. The CDR3 sequence is 14 residues long. Germline lookup yields CDR1 SGHVS and CDR2 FQNEAQ. Trimming cost V 2 bases and J 7 bases, with 12 bases left between them. The CDR3 reads CASSLYVDFQPQHF. The CDR3 coding sequence is TGTGCCAGCAGCTTATACGTGGACTTCCAGCCCCAGCATTTT.

In its sample, this clonotype was seen a few times. The chain joins TRBV19 to TRBJ2-7; possibly TRBD1 or TRBD2 for D (5 bases each). Per germline, CDR1 LNHDA and CDR2 SQIVND (reference sequence). This CDR3 contains 14 residues. V was trimmed by 3 bases and J by 6 bases, leaving 15 bases between them. CDR3 loop: CASSIGAGEAEQYF. CDR3 bases: TGTGCCAGTAGTATCGGGGCTGGAGAAGCCGAGCAGTACTTC.